The next 12 T cell receptor beta chains were all read from a single sample in a study of read filtering for tumor transcriptome and immune sequencing. Molecular barcoded adaptors covering alpha/delta and beta/gamma chains were used on 400 to 450 ng RNA. TCRdb ran MiXCR on the reads and lists one entry per CDR3 protein. The sample has 130,000 or so distinct CDR3 sequences; 13% are singletons. Specimen: a population of CD138-negative cells sorted from bone marrow. All receptors derive from a donor at least 40 years old with multiple myeloma.

This clonotype was counted many times. The rearrangement uses TRBV9 and TRBJ2-1, with D possibly matching TRBD1 (5 bases). The CDR3 is 15 amino acids. Deletions cut 3 bases from V and 0 bases from J, with 10 bases between. Germline CDR1 and CDR2: SGDLS and YYNGEE. CDR3 sequence reads: CASSDRFSSYNEQFF. CDR3 in DNA: TGTGCCAGCAGCGACAGGTTTAGCTCCTACAATGAGCAGTTCTTC.

The gene calls are TRBV7-2 and TRBJ2-1; 8 positions match TRBD2. Germline CDR1 reads SGHTA; CDR2 reads FQGNSA. The CDR3 length is 16 residues. Trimming at V came to 8 bases and at J to 3 bases, leaving 12 bases not matched to a gene. The CDR3 is CASGSRPAGGYNEQFF. In DNA, the CDR3 is TGTGCCAGCGGTTCCCGTCCTGCGGGGGGCTACAATGAGCAGTTCTTC.

A word on this clonotype: A much larger clone differs by one base, so this may be a read error. The chain has TRBV5-1 and TRBJ2-2; 7 nucleotides match TRBD2. Germline assignment: CDR1 SGHRS and CDR2 YFSETQ. The CDR3 consists of 15 residues. Trimming cost V 6 bases and J 5 bases; bases outside gene matches: 10. The CDR3 region has the DNA TGCGCCAGCATGGGGCCCGGGAGGAAGACCGGGGAGCTGTTTTTT. It encodes CASMGPGRKTGELFF.

This clonotype was detected only a few times. A junction boundary mismatches the germline segment, possibly from a read error. The chain links TRBV10-3 to TRBJ1-1; D unresolved. The length of the CDR3 is 11 residues. Germline V gene lookup returns CDR1 ENHRY and CDR2 SYGVKD. CDR3 sequence reads: CAIGEGTEAFF. DNA of the CDR3: TGTGCCATCGGTGAGGGCACTGAAGCTTTCTTT.

In the case of this clonotype: With a much larger clone just one base away, this may be a read error. The CDR3 nucleotides read TGCAGTGCTGGCCCCAGCGGGAGCGAGGGAGATACGCAGTATTTT. This gives the protein CSAGPSGSEGDTQYF. This sequence joins TRBV20-1 and TRBJ2-3; 8 bases are shared with TRBD2. This CDR3 is built from 15 residues. The V gene's germline CDR1 is DFQATT and CDR2 SNEGSKA (reference sequence). J was trimmed by 5 bases and V by 5 bases; bases with no gene match: 12.

This clonotype was seen repeatedly, ten times or more. The rearrangement uses TRBV12-3 or TRBV12-4 and TRBJ1-5; D is unresolved. The V gene lost 7 bases and the J gene lost 7 bases, with 11 bases spanning the gap. This CDR3 is built from 12 residues. The CDR3 region is CASTHGRQPQHF. Here the CDR3 DNA reads TGTGCCAGCACCCACGGGCGCCAGCCCCAGCATTTT.

This clonotype was counted at least ten times. The J gene is TRBJ1-3, the V gene TRBV5-5, with a tentative D call TRBD1 (6 bases). The ends were cut back, 3 bases at V and 2 bases at J, with 15 bases in the middle. The CDR3 length is 16 residues. Germline V gene lookup returns CDR1 SGHKS and CDR2 YYEKEE (reference sequence). In DNA form, the CDR3 reads TGTGCCAGCAGCTCAGCAGACAGGATTGCTGGAAACACCATATATTTT. As protein: CASSSADRIAGNTIYF. The entire variable domain, with the rest obtained from reference TRBV5-5 and TRBJ1-3, is as follows: DAGVTQSPTHLIKTRGQQVTLRCSPISGHKSVSWYQQVLGQGPQFIFQYYEKEERGRGNFPDRFSARQFPNYSSELNVNALLLGDSALYLCASSSADRIAGNTIYFGEGSWLTVV.

This clonotype was seen at least ten times. This chain connects TRBV5-1 to TRBJ1-1, with no clear D. Between the trimmed V and J ends, which lost 5 bases and 1 base, there was a span of 9 bases. The CDR3 covers 13 residues. CDR1 is SGHRS, CDR2 YFSETQ, per germline. The CDR3 spells CASRPTENTEAFF. The CDR3 DNA reads as TGCGCCAGCAGACCGACCGAGAACACTGAAGCTTTCTTT.

There are many counts of this clonotype. The chain has TRBV7-2 and TRBJ2-1, with TRBD2 identical over 7 bases. The CDR3 is 13 amino acids. V shed 8 bases, J shed 6 bases, and the junction held 7 bases outside the gene matches. Germline CDR1 is SGHTA and CDR2 is FQGNSA. As DNA, the CDR3 is TGTGCCAGCGGCTCTTCTAGCGGCAATGAGCAGTTCTTC. As protein: CASGSSSGNEQFF.

This clonotype was observed many times. Germline is not matched at one junction end, which may reflect a read error. CDR3 in amino acids: CASSDRSSNSPLHF. CDR3 DNA sequence: TGTGCCAGCAGTGACCGTTCCTCTAATTCACCCCTCCACTTT. J is TRBJ1-6 and V is TRBV10-3; D unclear. Germline V gene lookup returns CDR1 ENHRY and CDR2 SYGVKD. The CDR3 length is 14 residues.

In regard to this clonotype: This may arise from a read error, as a much more abundant clone is one base away. The V and J genes are TRBV7-2 and TRBJ2-1, with 7 bases fitting TRBD2. The CDR3 contains 14 residues. CDR1 and CDR2 (germline): SGHTA, FQGNSA. CDR3 sequence: CACSLLAGESKQFF. The CDR3 DNA sequence: TGTGCCTGCAGCTTACTCGCGGGAGAATCGAAGCAGTTCTTC.

A remark on this clonotype: This sequence may be a read error, since a much larger clone differs from it by one base. The chain joins TRBV7-2 to TRBJ1-5; a weak D match, TRBD1 (6 bases). Trimming left V 5 bases short and J 9 bases short, with 11 bases between. This CDR3 spans 12 amino acids. Per germline, CDR1 SGHTA and CDR2 FQGNSA. Here the CDR3 DNA reads TGTGCCAGCAGCAAGGGGGATCTGCCCCAGCATTTT. It translates to CASSKGDLPQHF.